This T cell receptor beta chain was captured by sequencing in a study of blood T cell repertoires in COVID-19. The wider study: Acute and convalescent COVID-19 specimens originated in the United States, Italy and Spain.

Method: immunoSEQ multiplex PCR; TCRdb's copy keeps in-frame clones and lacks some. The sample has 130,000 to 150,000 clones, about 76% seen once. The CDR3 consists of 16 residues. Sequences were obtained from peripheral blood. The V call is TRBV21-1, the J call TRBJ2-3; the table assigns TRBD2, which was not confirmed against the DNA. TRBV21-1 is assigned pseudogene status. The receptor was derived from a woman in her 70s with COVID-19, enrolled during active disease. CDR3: CASSLEGGATSDTQYF. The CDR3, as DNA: TGTGCCAGCAGCCTGGAGGGTGGGGCGACCTCAGATACGCAGTATTTT.